This T cell receptor beta chain was sequenced during a study of cytomegalovirus exposure and HLA in healthy donors. Study in general: According to later analysis, the same platform produced the 90 to 150 validation and several hundred first-cohort repertoires. Study results and caveats: Cytomegalovirus status, reportedly, was diagnosed with high specificity and sensitivity by the classifier.

A remark on this clone: The antigen is undetermined.

V lost 6 bases to trimming and J lost 0 bases, with 6 bases between them. Germline V gene data show CDR1 as SNHLY and CDR2 as FYNNEI. This CDR3 contains 13 residues. Here immunoSEQ multiplex PCR was the method, and the copy in TCRdb shows in-frame clones only, minus some. The sample holds 55,000 to 65,000 clones, roughly 90% seen once. The rearrangement links TRBV2 to TRBJ1-5; D might be TRBD1 (5 bases). The origin of this receptor is a young man in good health and CMV-seronegative. Sequencing was done on a sample of PBMCs. CDR3 sequence reads: CASSRDSNQPQHF. In nucleotides, the CDR3 is TGTGCCAGCAGCAGGGATAGCAATCAGCCCCAGCATTTT.